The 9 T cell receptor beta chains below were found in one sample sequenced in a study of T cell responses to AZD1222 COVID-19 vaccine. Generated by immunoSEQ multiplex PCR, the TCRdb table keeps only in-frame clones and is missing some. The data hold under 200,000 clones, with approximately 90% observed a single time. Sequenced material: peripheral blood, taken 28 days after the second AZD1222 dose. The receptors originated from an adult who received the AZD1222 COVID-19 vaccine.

DNA of the CDR3: TGTGCCAGCTCACCGGGGATAACTAATGAAAAACTGTTTTTT. This sequence encodes CASSPGITNEKLFF. The chain employs TRBV18 and TRBJ1-4; D remains ambiguous. The CDR3 runs 14 residues. The V gene lost 3 bases and the J gene lost 1 base, with 6 bases spanning the gap. CDR1 and CDR2 (germline): KGHSH, LQKENI.

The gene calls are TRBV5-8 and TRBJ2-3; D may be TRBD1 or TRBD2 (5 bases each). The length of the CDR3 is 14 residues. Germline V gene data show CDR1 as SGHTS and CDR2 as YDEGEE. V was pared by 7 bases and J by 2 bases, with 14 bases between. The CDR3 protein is CASGSGHFTDTQYF. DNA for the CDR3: TGTGCCAGCGGGTCGGGGCATTTCACAGATACGCAGTATTTT. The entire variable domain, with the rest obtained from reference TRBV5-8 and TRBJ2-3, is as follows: EAGVTQSPTHLIKTRGQQATLRCSPISGHTSVYWYQQALGLGLQFLLWYDEGEERNRGNFPPRFSGRQFPNYSSELNVNALELEDSALYLCASGSGHFTDTQYFGPGTRLTVL.

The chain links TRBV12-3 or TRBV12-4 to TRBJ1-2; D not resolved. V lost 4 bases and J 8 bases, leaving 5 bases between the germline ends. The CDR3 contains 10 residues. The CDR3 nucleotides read TGTGCCAGCAGTTCCCCGGGCTACACCTTC. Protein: CASSSPGYTF.

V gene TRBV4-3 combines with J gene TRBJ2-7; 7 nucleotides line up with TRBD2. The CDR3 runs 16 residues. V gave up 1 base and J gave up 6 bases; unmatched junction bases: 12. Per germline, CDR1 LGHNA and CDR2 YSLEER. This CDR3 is CASSQVASGPGREQYF. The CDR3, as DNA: TGCGCCAGCAGCCAAGTAGCTAGCGGTCCAGGGCGCGAGCAGTACTTC.

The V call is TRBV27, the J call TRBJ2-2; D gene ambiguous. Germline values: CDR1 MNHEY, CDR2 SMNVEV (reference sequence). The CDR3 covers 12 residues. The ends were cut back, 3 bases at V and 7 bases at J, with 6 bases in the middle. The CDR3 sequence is CASSFLVGELFF. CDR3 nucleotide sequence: TGTGCCAGCAGTTTTTTAGTCGGGGAGCTGTTTTTT.

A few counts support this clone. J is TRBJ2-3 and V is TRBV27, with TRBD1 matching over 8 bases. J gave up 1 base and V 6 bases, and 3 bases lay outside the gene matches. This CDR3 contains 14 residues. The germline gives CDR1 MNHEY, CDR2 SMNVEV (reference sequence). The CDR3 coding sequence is TGTGCCAGCAGAAGGGACAGGCGCACAGATACGCAGTATTTT. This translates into CASRRDRRTDTQYF.

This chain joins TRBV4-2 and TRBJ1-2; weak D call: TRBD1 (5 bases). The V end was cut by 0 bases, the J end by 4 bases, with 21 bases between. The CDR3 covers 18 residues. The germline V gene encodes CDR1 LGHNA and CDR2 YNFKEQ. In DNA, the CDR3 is TGTGCCAGCAGCCAAGATCCCATGGCAGGGATCCTAAGCTATGGCTACACCTTC. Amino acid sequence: CASSQDPMAGILSYGYTF.

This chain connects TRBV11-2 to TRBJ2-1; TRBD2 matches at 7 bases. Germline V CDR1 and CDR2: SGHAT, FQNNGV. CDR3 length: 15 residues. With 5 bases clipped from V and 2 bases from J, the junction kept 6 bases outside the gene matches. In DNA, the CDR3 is TGTGCCAGCAGCCTACAGACTAGCACCTACAATGAGCAGTTCTTC. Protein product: CASSLQTSTYNEQFF.

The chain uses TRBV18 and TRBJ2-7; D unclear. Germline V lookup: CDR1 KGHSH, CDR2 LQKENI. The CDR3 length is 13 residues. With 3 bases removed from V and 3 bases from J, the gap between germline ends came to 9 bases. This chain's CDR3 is CASSPGSYYEQYF. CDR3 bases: TGTGCCAGCTCACCCGGGTCTTACTACGAGCAGTACTTC.